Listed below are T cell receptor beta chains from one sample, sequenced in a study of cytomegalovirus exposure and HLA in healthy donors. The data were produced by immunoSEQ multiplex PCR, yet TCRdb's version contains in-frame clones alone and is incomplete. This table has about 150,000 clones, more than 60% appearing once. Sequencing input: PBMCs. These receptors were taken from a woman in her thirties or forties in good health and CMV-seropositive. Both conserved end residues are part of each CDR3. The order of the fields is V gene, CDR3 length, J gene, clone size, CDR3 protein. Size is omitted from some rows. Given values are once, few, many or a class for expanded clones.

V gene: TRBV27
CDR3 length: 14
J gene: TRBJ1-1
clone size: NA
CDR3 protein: CASSNQGQGFGAFF

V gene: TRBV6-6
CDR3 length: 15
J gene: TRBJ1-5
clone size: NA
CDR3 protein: CASSTQGGDNQPQHF

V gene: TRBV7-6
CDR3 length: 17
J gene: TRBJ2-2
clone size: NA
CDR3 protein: CASSLITSGGNTGELFF

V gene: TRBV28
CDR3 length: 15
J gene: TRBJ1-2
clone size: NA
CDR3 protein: CASTLPGQENYGYTF

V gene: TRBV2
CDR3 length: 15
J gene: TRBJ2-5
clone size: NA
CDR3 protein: CASSVVTGGWETQYF

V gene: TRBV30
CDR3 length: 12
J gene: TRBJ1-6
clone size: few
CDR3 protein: CAGTGVNSPLHF

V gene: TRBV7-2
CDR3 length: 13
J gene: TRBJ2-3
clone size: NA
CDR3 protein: CASSLSLGDTQYF

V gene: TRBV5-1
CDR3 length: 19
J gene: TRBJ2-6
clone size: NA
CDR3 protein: CASSLWSGGAKTGANVLTF

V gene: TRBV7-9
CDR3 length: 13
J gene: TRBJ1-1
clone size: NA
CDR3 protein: CASGEGAPAEAFF

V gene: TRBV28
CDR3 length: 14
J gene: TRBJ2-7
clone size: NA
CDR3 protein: CASSPAGLAGEQYF

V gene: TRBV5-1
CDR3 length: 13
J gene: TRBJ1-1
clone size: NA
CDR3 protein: CASSLGQDTKAFF

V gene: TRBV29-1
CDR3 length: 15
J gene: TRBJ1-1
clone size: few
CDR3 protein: CSVEVGLTGNTEAFF

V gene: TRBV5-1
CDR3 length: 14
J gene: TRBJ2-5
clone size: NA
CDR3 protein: CASSLLAGEETQYF